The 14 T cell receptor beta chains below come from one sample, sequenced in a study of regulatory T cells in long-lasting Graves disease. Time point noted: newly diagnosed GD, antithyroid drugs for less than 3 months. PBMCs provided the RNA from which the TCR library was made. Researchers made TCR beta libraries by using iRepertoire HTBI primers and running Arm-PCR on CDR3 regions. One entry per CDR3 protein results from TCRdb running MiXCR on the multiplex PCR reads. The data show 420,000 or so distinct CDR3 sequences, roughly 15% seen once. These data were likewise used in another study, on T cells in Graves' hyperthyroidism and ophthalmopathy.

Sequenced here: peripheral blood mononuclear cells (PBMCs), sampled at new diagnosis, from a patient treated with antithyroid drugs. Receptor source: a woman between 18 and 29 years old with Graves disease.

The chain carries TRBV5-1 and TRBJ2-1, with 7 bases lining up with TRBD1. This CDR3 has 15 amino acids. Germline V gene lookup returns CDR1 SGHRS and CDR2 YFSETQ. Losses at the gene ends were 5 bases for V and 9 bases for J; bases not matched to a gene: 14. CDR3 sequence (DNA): TGCGCCAGCAGTCCAGAAGACAGGGTATGGGGTGAGCAGTTCTTC. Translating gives CASSPEDRVWGEQFF.

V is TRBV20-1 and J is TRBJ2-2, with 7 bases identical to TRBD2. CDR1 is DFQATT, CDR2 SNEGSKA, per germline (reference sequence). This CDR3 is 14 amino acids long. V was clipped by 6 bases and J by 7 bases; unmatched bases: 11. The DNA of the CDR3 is TGCAGTGCGCCCAGGGAGGGCCGGGGCGGGGAGCTGTTTTTT. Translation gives CSAPREGRGGELFF.

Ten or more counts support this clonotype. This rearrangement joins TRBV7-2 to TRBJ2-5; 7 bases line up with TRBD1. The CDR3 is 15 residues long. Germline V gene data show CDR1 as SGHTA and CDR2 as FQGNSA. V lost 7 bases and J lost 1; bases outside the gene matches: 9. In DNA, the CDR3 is TGTGCCAGCAACCGGGGACAGCCATTCCAAGAGACCCAGTACTTC. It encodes CASNRGQPFQETQYF.

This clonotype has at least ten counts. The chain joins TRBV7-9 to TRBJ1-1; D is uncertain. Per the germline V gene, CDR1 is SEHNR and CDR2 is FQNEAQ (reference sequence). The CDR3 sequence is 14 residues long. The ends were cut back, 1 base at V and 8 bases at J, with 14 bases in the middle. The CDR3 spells CASSLGGVQTEAFF. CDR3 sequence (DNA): TGTGCCAGCAGCTTAGGTGGGGTCCAGACAGAAGCTTTCTTT.

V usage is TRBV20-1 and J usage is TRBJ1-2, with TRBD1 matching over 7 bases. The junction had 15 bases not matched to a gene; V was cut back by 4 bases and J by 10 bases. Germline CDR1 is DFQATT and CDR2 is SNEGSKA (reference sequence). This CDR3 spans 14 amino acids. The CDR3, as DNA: TGCAGTGCTAAACTACAGGGGCCAGGGCATGACTACACCTTC. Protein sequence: CSAKLQGPGHDYTF.

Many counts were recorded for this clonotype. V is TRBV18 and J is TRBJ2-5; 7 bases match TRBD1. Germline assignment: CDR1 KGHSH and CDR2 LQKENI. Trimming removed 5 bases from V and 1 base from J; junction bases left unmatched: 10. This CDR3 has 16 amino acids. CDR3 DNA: TGTGCCAGCTCAAGGTCGCCAGGGGGATCCCAAGAGACCCAGTACTTC. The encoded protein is CASSRSPGGSQETQYF.

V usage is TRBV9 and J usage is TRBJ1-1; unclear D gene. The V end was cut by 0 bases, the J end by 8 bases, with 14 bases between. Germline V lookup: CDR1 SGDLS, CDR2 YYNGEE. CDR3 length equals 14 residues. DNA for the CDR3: TGTGCCAGCAGCGTAGGTGGACCAAGTGGGGAAGCTTTCTTT. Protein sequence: CASSVGGPSGEAFF.

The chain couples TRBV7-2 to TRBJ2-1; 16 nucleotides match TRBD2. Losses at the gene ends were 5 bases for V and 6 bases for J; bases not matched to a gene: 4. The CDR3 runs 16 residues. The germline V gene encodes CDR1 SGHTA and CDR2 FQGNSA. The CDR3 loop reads CASSPGTSGRGNEQFF. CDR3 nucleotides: TGTGCCAGCAGCCCCGGGACTAGCGGGAGGGGCAATGAGCAGTTCTTC.

CDR3 DNA: TGTGCCAGTAGTATGATCGGGAACCCCAATGAGCAGTTCTTC. The encoded protein is CASSMIGNPNEQFF. The V call is TRBV19, the J call TRBJ2-1; maybe TRBD2 (5 bases). This CDR3 is built from 14 residues. V lost 3 bases and J 6 bases, leaving 12 bases between the germline ends. Germline CDR1 and CDR2: LNHDA and SQIVND (reference sequence).

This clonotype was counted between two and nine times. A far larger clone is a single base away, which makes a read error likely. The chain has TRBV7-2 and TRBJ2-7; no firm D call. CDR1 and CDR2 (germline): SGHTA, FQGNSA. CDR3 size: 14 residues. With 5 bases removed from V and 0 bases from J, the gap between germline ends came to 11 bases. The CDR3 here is CASSQEGTSYEQYF. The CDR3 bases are TGTGCCAGCAGCCAAGAAGGCACCTCCTACGAGCAGTACTTC.

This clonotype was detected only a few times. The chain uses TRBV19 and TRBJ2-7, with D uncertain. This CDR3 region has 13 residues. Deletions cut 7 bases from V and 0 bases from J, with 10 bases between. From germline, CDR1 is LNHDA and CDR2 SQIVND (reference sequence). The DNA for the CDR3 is TGTGCCAGTAAACCGTCAGGCTCCTACGAGCAGTACTTC. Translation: CASKPSGSYEQYF.

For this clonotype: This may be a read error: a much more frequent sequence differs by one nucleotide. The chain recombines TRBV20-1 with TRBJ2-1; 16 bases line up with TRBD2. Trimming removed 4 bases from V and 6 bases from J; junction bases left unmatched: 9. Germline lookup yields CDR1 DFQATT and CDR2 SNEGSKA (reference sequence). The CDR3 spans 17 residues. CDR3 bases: TGCAGTGCTACCCCCGGGACTAGCGGGAGGGGATCCAATGAGCAGTTCTTC. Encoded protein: CSATPGTSGRGSNEQFF.

The CDR3 nucleotides read TGCGCCAGCAGCTTAGTTTTTGGGATTGGAGATACGCAGTATTTT. Translated: CASSLVFGIGDTQYF. This chain connects TRBV5-1 to TRBJ2-3, with D hard to call. The CDR3 extends over 15 amino acids. Germline V lookup: CDR1 SGHRS, CDR2 YFSETQ. V was shortened by 2 bases and J by 5 bases, with 15 bases between the two germline ends. Looking up the rest from reference TRBV5-1 and TRBJ2-3 gives the full variable domain: KAGVTQTPRYLIKTRGQQVTLSCSPISGHRSVSWYQQTPGQGLQFLFEYFSETQRNKGNFPGRFSGRQFSNSRSEMNVSTLELGDSALYLCASSLVFGIGDTQYFGPGTRLTVL.

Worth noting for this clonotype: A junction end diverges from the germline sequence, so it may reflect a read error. CDR3 sequence reads: CASSQPSLRGSSGRAYGEPFF. The CDR3 DNA is TGCGCCAGCAGCCAACCTTCCCTTAGGGGTTCTAGCGGGAGGGCCTACGGGGAGCCGTTTTTT. The chain uses TRBV4-1 and TRBJ2-2; TRBD2 matches at 12 bases. The CDR3 totals 21 residues. Germline loops: CDR1 MGHRA, CDR2 YSYEKL.